These 22 T cell receptor beta chains were all obtained from the same sample, sequenced in a study of control samples from healthy donors and cancer patients. Using immunoSEQ multiplex PCR, the repertoire was profiled, and TCRdb retains in-frame clones only, with some absent. The sample has about 120,000 clones; about 91% are singletons. The sample taken for sequencing was blood. These receptors were collected from a man aged 35 to 55 in good health.

This sequence joins TRBV18 and TRBJ1-5; D not resolved. V was shortened by 6 bases and J by 5 bases, with 14 bases between the two germline ends. The CDR3 runs to 14 residues. Germline V gene data show CDR1 as KGHSH and CDR2 as LQKENI. For the CDR3, the DNA is TGTGCCAGCTCGCCCGAGGCAGTTTATCAGCCCCAGCATTTT. Its translation is CASSPEAVYQPQHF.

V is TRBV7-8 and J is TRBJ2-3, with 7 bases identical to TRBD1. This CDR3 contains 14 residues. CDR1 and CDR2 from the germline V gene are SGHVS and FQNEAQ. The V and J ends lost 5 bases and 3 bases, in that order; junction bases with no gene match: 5. CDR3 protein: CASSLDRETDTQYF. The CDR3 nucleotides are TGTGCCAGCAGCCTCGACAGGGAAACAGATACGCAGTATTTT.

The V call is TRBV24-1, the J call TRBJ2-2, with a possible D match to TRBD1 (7 bases). The CDR3 sequence is 17 residues long. Trimming shortened V by 3 bases and J by 5 bases, and 18 bases separated the two germline ends. Germline V CDR1 and CDR2: KGHDR, SFDVKD. The CDR3, as DNA: TGTGCCACCAGTGATCCAGGGGGGCCCCCCCCTACCGGGGAGCTGTTTTTT. Translated, it gives CATSDPGGPPPTGELFF.

The chain recombines TRBV12-3 or TRBV12-4 with TRBJ2-7; maybe TRBD1 (5 bases). Trimming removed 6 bases at V and 3 bases at J, with 9 bases between. The CDR3 contains 12 residues. The chain's CDR3 is CASRSDSYEQYF. CDR3 bases: TGTGCCAGCAGGTCAGACAGCTACGAGCAGTACTTC.

V usage is TRBV4-1 and J usage is TRBJ1-5; D unclear. The CDR3 has 15 residues. V lost 0 bases, J lost 4 bases, and 10 bases lay in between. Looked up from germline, CDR1 is MGHRA and CDR2 is YSYEKL. CDR3 DNA sequence: TGCGCCAGCAGCCAAGATCTGCGCGGGAATCAGCCCCAGCATTTT. It translates to CASSQDLRGNQPQHF.

V is TRBV15 and J is TRBJ1-4; TRBD1 aligns across 9 bases. Germline CDR1 LNHNV, CDR2 YYDKDF (reference sequence). The CDR3 runs 15 residues. Trimming took 4 bases from V and 5 from J; bases not matched to a gene: 5. The DNA of the CDR3 is TGTGCCACCAGCAAAAGACAGGGGGGAAATGAAAAACTGTTTTTT. This codes for CATSKRQGGNEKLFF. Complete variable domain (other parts from reference TRBV15 and TRBJ1-4): DAMVIQNPRYQVTQFGKPVTLSCSQTLNHNVMYWYQQKSSQAPKLLFHYYDKDFNNEADTPDNFQSRRPNTSFCFLDIRSPGLGDTAMYLCATSKRQGGNEKLFFGSGTQLSVL.

This clone was detected only once. The chain combines TRBV5-8 with TRBJ1-1; unclear D gene. Trimming pared 0 bases from V and 4 bases from J, leaving 13 bases between. The CDR3 runs to 15 residues. The germline V gene has CDR1 SGHTS and CDR2 YDEGEE. The CDR3 here is CASSLVGVKSTEAFF. In nucleotides, the CDR3 is TGTGCCAGCAGCTTGGTCGGGGTAAAGAGCACTGAAGCTTTCTTT.

The chain has TRBV25-1 and TRBJ2-7; the D gene is possibly TRBD2 (7 bases). V lost 6 bases and J 4 bases, leaving 13 bases between the germline ends. The CDR3 is 13 residues long. The germline CDR1 and CDR2 sequences are MGHDK and SYGVNS. CDR3 bases: TGTGCCAGCAGCCCACGGGGGGCTTACGAGCAGTACTTC. Its protein is CASSPRGAYEQYF.

The count of this clone is one. This chain connects TRBV7-9 to TRBJ2-5; D is unclear. Germline lookup yields CDR1 SEHNR and CDR2 FQNEAQ (reference sequence). CDR3 length: 13 amino acids. Trimming cost V 1 base and J 3 bases, with 6 bases left between them. CDR3 DNA: TGTGCCAGCAGCTTAGACAGAGAAGAGACCCAGTACTTC. This translates into CASSLDREETQYF.

The rearrangement uses TRBV7-9 and TRBJ1-2, with 7 nucleotides matching TRBD1. This CDR3 is built from 16 residues. V shed 5 bases and J 1 base; nucleotides not matched to a gene: 10. The germline V gene encodes CDR1 SEHNR and CDR2 FQNEAQ (reference sequence). The CDR3 loop is CASSPGRGPVNYGYTF. The CDR3 nucleotides are TGTGCCAGCAGCCCGGGGAGGGGGCCGGTTAACTATGGCTACACCTTC.

The chain has TRBV4-2 and TRBJ2-2; D uncertain. The CDR3 runs 15 residues. Per germline, CDR1 LGHNA and CDR2 YNFKEQ. With 0 bases removed from V and 6 bases from J, the gap between germline ends came to 11 bases. This chain's CDR3 is CASSQDLRFAGELFF. CDR3 in DNA: TGTGCCAGCAGCCAAGATCTTAGATTTGCCGGGGAGCTGTTTTTT.

The chain uses TRBV5-6 and TRBJ1-4, with D perhaps matching TRBD1 (6 bases). Germline V lookup: CDR1 SGHDT, CDR2 YYEEEE. Trimming pared 4 bases from V and 4 bases from J, leaving 17 bases between. The CDR3 sequence is 16 residues long. The CDR3 region is CASSLAPGALNEKLFF. The CDR3 nucleotides read TGTGCCAGCAGCCTGGCCCCAGGGGCCCTTAATGAAAAACTGTTTTTT.

The V call is TRBV27, the J call TRBJ1-6; 7 bases map to TRBD1. V lost 6 bases, J lost 3 bases, and 14 bases stayed unmatched. The CDR3 runs to 18 residues. Germline-derived CDR1 and CDR2 are MNHEY and SMNVEV (reference sequence). The CDR3 coding sequence is TGTGCCAGCAGCTCCACACCGGGACAGAAATACTATAATTCACCCCTCCACTTT. This translates into CASSSTPGQKYYNSPLHF.

V is TRBV6-1 and J is TRBJ2-1; 7 bases are a match to TRBD1. Per germline, CDR1 MNHNS and CDR2 SASEGT. The CDR3 spans 16 residues. The trim removed 4 bases at V and 4 bases at J, leaving 10 bases unmatched. The CDR3 DNA follows: TGTGCCAGCAGTGCCCCCCGGGACAGTATATACAATGAGCAGTTCTTC. Translating gives CASSAPRDSIYNEQFF.

The rearrangement joins TRBV11-2 to TRBJ2-1; 8 bases are shared with TRBD2. Losses at the gene ends were 2 bases for V and 2 bases for J; bases not matched to a gene: 5. Germline-derived CDR1 and CDR2 are SGHAT and FQNNGV. The CDR3 contains 16 residues. The CDR3 spells CASSLLAGHTYNEQFF. The DNA of the CDR3 is TGTGCCAGCAGCTTACTAGCGGGCCACACCTACAATGAGCAGTTCTTC.

The gene calls are TRBV30 and TRBJ2-3, with TRBD1 matching 9 bases. The V gene's germline CDR1 is GTSNPN and CDR2 SVGIG (reference sequence). The CDR3 runs 15 residues. V shed 4 bases, J shed 4 bases, and the junction held 9 bases outside the gene matches. CDR3 sequence: CAWTTKGQGPDTQYF. In nucleotides, the CDR3 is TGTGCCTGGACCACAAAGGGACAGGGTCCAGATACGCAGTATTTT. The whole variable domain, filled in from reference TRBV30 and TRBJ2-3, reads SQTIHQWPATLVQPVGSPLSLECTVEGTSNPNLYWYRQAAGRGLQLLFYSVGIGQISSEVPQNLSASRPQDRQFILSSKKLLLSDSGFYLCAWTTKGQGPDTQYFGPGTRLTVL.

The V call is TRBV5-1, the J call TRBJ2-2; 11 bases map to TRBD1. The CDR3 has 14 amino acids. Germline CDR1 reads SGHRS; CDR2 reads YFSETQ. The trim removed 9 bases at V and 2 bases at J, leaving 3 bases unmatched. The CDR3 reads CATRTGGNTGELFF. CDR3 sequence (DNA): TGCGCCACCCGGACAGGGGGCAACACCGGGGAGCTGTTTTTT.

The J gene is TRBJ1-2, the V gene TRBV7-9, with no clear D. CDR1 is SEHNR and CDR2 is FQNEAQ in the germline V gene (reference sequence). The V and J ends lost 1 base and 7 bases respectively, with 4 bases between them. The CDR3 has 11 amino acids. The chain's CDR3 is CASSLVGGYTF. The DNA for the CDR3 is TGTGCCAGCAGCTTAGTCGGTGGCTACACCTTC. The full variable domain, rest sourced from reference TRBV7-9 and TRBJ1-2, is DTGVSQNPRHKITKRGQNVTFRCDPISEHNRLYWYRQTLGQGPEFLTYFQNEAQLEKSRLLSDRFSAERPKGSFSTLEIQRTEQGDSAMYLCASSLVGGYTFGSGTRLTVV.

Here the CDR3 reads CASSHPGGGYTF. The CDR3 DNA follows: TGTGCCAGCAGCCACCCCGGAGGGGGCTACACCTTC. The gene calls are TRBV7-8 and TRBJ1-2; no clear D. The germline V gene encodes CDR1 SGHVS and CDR2 FQNEAQ. Trimming took off 5 bases at V and 8 bases at J, with 12 bases between the two ends. The CDR3 has 12 residues.

V and J are TRBV19 and TRBJ2-3; perhaps TRBD2 as D (5 bases). The CDR3 runs 12 residues. From germline, CDR1 is LNHDA and CDR2 SQIVND (reference sequence). Trimming removed 6 bases at V and 7 bases at J, with 11 bases between. The DNA of the CDR3 is TGTGCCAGTAGGGAAACGGGATATACGCAGTATTTT. Amino acid sequence: CASRETGYTQYF.

The V and J genes are TRBV13 and TRBJ2-3; D is undetermined. The CDR3 is 14 residues long. V lost 2 bases and J 3 bases, leaving 9 bases between the germline ends. Germline lookup yields CDR1 PRHDT and CDR2 FYEKMQ (reference sequence). The DNA of the CDR3 is TGTGCCAGCAGCTTAACGCCCAGAACAGATACGCAGTATTTT. It codes for CASSLTPRTDTQYF.

The genes are TRBV24-1 and TRBJ1-2; D might be TRBD1 (5 bases). Germline V CDR1 and CDR2: KGHDR, SFDVKD. The CDR3 totals 16 residues. V was trimmed by 3 bases and J by 4 bases, leaving 17 bases between them. The DNA for the CDR3 is TGTGCCACCAGTGATGGAGCAGGGAGCTCCTCCTATGGCTACACCTTC. It is translated as CATSDGAGSSSYGYTF.